This is a list of T cell receptor beta chains from one sample in a study of T cell responses to AZD1222 COVID-19 vaccine. Clones were read by immunoSEQ multiplex PCR, and TCRdb kept only the in-frame ones, dropping some. The repertoire consists of approximately 80,000 clones, with about 87% occurring once and the leading ten covering more than 5%. The sequencing used peripheral blood, collected on day 0 of AZD1222 vaccination. These receptors all come from an adult in good health. CDR3s include the opening cysteine and the closing phenylalanine or tryptophan. Each record gives: J gene, V gene, CDR3 protein.

>TRBJ2-1|TRBV27
CASRLHASSYNEQFF
>TRBJ2-1|TRBV3-1/TRBV3-2
CASSPTGDEQFF
>TRBJ2-5|TRBV5-8
CASSLSGGGAGETQYF
>TRBJ1-5|TRBV2
CASSGTGGTQPQHF
>TRBJ2-3|TRBV28
CASSFRLAGGWDTQYF
>TRBJ1-1|TRBV7-3
CASSPGGWSTEAFF
>TRBJ2-7|TRBV6-2/TRBV6-3
CASSYEAGGAYEQYF
>TRBJ1-1|TRBV10-3
CAISESGLATRGTEAFF
>TRBJ2-5|TRBV29-1
CSAVLFPQETQYF
>TRBJ1-1|TRBV2
CASRTAGANTEAFF
>TRBJ2-7|TRBV13
CASSSGTGIKGLYEQYF
>TRBJ2-7|TRBV7-8
CASSPGRSSYEQYF
>TRBJ1-2|TRBV6-4
CASSAGTSYGYTF
>TRBJ1-2|TRBV6-5
CASSPDTGFWGYTF
>TRBJ2-7|TRBV27
CASSSWGGSGSYEQYF
>TRBJ2-3|TRBV5-1
CASSLASGADTQYF
>TRBJ1-2|TRBV7-9
CASSLDRTNYGYTF
>TRBJ1-4|TRBV30
CAWSAGGGGEKLFF
>TRBJ2-1|TRBV7-2
CASSLPGIYNEQFF
>TRBJ2-5|TRBV18
CASSPAGGYQETQYF
>TRBJ2-1|TRBV30
CAWSWTRAVYNEQFF
>TRBJ1-2|TRBV5-1
CASSLAEGGYTF
>TRBJ2-7|TRBV5-1
CASSPRTGRYEQYF
>TRBJ1-1|TRBV7-6
CASSDLGTEAFF
>TRBJ1-2|TRBV7-6
CASSLGGPLTNYGYTF
>TRBJ1-1|TRBV6-1
CASNSATGEATEAFF
>TRBJ2-3|TRBV13
CASSLGLAGTDTQYF
>TRBJ1-2|TRBV5-6
CASSGVAGRPYGYTF
>TRBJ2-7|TRBV5-6
CASSSGLGQYF
>TRBJ1-2|TRBV20-1
CSASSSTGMNYGYTF
>TRBJ1-2|TRBV12-3/TRBV12-4
CASSLRGSGYTF
>TRBJ2-7|TRBV13
CASSAGGQGAYEQYF
>TRBJ1-6|TRBV3-1/TRBV3-2
CASSQGRGLPPYNSPLHF
>TRBJ1-4|TRBV10-1
CASSESSRGEKLFF
>TRBJ1-1|TRBV30
CAWRWGRGKNIAFF
>TRBJ2-7|TRBV5-1
CASSATGTAFGYF
>TRBJ2-7|TRBV7-9
CASSLSGPNPQYF
>TRBJ2-2|TRBV11-3
CASTVWGATGELFF
>TRBJ1-1|TRBV28
CASSYPFLLTALNTEAFF
>TRBJ2-1|TRBV7-2
CASSLDVGHNEQFF
>TRBJ1-4|TRBV5-1
CASSFGEKLFF
>TRBJ1-5|TRBV6-5
CASCDRDSQPQHF
>TRBJ2-7|TRBV11-3
CASSFTGGTYEQYF